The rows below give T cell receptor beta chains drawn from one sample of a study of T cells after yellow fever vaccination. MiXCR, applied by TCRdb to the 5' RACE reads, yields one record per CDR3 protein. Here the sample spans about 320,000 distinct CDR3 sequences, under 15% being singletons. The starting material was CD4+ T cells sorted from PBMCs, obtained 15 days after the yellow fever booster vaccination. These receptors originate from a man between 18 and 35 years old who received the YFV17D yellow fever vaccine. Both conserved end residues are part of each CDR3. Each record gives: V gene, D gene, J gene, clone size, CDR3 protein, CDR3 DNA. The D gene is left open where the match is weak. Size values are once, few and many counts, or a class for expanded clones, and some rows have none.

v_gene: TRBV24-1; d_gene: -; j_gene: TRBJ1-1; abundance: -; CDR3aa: CATSDSRTANTEAFF; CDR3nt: TGTGCCACCAGTGATTCCCGGACAGCGAACACTGAAGCTTTCTTT
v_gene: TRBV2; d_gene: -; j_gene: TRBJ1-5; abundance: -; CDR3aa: CASSVGSGQPQHF; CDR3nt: TGTGCCAGCAGTGTCGGGTCGGGCCAGCCCCAGCATTTT
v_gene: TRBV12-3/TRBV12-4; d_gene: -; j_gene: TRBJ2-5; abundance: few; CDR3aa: CASSLRGAWETQYF; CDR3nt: TGTGCCAGCAGTTTAAGGGGGGCCTGGGAGACCCAGTACTTC
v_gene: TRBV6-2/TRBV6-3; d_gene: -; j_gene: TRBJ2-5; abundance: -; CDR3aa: CASSKPSGGQETQYF; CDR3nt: TGTGCCAGCAGTAAACCGTCCGGGGGACAAGAGACCCAGTACTTC
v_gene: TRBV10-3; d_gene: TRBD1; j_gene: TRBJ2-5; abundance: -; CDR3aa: CAISLGTGGETQYF; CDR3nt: TGTGCCATCAGTCTCGGGACAGGGGGAGAGACCCAGTACTTC
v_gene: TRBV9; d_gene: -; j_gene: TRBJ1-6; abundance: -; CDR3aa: CASSVARDSPLHF; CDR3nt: TGTGCCAGCAGCGTAGCGAGAGATTCACCCCTCCACTTT
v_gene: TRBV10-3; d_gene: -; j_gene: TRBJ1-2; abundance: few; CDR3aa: CAISESTGDFRFGYTF; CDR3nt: TGTGCCATCAGTGAGTCGACCGGGGATTTTAGGTTCGGCTACACCTTC
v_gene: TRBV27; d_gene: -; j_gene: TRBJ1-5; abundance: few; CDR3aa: CASRPTDFNQPQHF; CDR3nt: TGTGCCAGCAGGCCGACGGATTTTAATCAGCCCCAGCATTTT
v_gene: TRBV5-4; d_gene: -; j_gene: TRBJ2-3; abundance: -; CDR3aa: CATSRAPGIDTQYF; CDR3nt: TGTGCCACCAGTAGGGCTCCGGGAATAGATACGCAGTATTTT
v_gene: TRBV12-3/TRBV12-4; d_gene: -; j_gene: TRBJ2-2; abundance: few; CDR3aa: CASSLSPMELFF; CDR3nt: TGTGCCAGCAGTTTGAGCCCCATGGAGCTGTTTTTT
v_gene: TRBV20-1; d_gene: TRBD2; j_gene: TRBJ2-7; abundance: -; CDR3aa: CSAFRRGAYYEQYF; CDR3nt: TGCAGTGCTTTCCGGCGGGGGGCTTACTACGAGCAGTACTTC
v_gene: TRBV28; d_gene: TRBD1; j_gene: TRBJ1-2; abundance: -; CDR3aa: CASSYSGGAFKGYTF; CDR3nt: TGTGCCAGCAGTTACTCAGGGGGCGCATTTAAAGGCTACACCTTC
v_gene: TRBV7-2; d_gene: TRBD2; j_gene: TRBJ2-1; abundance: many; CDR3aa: CASSSRGILAGGHFF; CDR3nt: TGTGCCAGCAGCTCGAGGGGCATTCTAGCGGGGGGTCACTTCTTC
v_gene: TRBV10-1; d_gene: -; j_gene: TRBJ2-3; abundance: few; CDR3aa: CASSEGRDTTDTQYF; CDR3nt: TGCGCCAGCAGTGAGGGAAGGGACACTACGGATACGCAGTATTTT
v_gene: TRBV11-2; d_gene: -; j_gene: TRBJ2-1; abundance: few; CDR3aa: CASSLGYWGQSSDNEQFF; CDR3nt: TGTGCCAGCAGCTTAGGATACTGGGGACAATCGTCCGACAATGAGCAGTTCTTC
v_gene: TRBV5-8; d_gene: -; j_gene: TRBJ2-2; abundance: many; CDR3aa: CASSTTFRELFF; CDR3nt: TGTGCCAGCAGCACCACCTTCAGGGAGCTGTTTTTT
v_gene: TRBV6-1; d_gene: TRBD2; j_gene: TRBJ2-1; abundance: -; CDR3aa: CASSVLAGGDNEQFF; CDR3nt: TGTGCCAGCAGTGTCCTAGCGGGGGGGGACAATGAGCAGTTCTTC
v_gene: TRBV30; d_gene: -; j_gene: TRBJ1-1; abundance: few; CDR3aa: CAWGQINTEAFF; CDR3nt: TGTGCCTGGGGACAGATCAACACTGAAGCTTTCTTT
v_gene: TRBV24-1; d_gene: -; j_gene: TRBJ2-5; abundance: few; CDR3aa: CATSWGGQETQYF; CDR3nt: TGTGCCACCAGTTGGGGGGGCCAGGAGACCCAGTACTTC
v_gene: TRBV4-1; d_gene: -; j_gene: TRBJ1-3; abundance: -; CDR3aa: CASSQVLGVGGSGNTIYF; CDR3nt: TGCGCCAGCAGCCAAGTCCTTGGGGTCGGGGGATCTGGAAACACCATATATTTT
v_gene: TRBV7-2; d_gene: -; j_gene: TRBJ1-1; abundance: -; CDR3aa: CASSLAAGRAMNTEAFF; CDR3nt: TGTGCCAGCAGCTTAGCGGCAGGGAGGGCGATGAACACTGAAGCTTTCTTT
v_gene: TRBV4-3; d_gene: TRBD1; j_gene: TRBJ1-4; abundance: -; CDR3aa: CASSRKKRTGNEKLFF; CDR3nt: TGCGCCAGCAGCCGAAAGAAACGGACAGGGAATGAAAAACTGTTTTTT
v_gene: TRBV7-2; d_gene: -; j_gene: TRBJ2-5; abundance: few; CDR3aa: CASSLYKETQYF; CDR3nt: TGTGCCAGCAGCCTATACAAAGAGACCCAGTACTTC
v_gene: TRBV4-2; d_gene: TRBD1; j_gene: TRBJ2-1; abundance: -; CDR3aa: CASSQAPGQGAYNEQFF; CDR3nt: TGTGCCAGCAGCCAGGCCCCGGGACAGGGAGCCTACAATGAGCAGTTCTTC
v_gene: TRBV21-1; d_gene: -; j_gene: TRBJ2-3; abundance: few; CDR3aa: CASSKNGESTDTQYF; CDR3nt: TGTGCCAGCAGCAAGAACGGAGAATCAACAGATACGCAGTATTTT
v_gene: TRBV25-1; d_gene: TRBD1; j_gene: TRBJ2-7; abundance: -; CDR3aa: CASSESGRGYSYEQYF; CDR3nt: TGTGCCAGCAGTGAATCGGGCAGGGGGTACTCCTACGAGCAGTACTTC
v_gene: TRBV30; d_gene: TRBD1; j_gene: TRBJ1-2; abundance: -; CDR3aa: CAWSPDRVGDGYTF; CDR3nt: TGTGCCTGGAGTCCCGACAGGGTGGGAGACGGCTACACCTTC
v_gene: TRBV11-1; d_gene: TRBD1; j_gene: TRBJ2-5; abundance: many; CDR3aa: CASSRSGTGQETQYF; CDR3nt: TGTGCCAGCAGCCGTTCCGGGACAGGACAAGAGACCCAGTACTTC
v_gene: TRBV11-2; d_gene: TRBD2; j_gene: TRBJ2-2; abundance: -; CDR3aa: CASSLAAVLARDGELFF; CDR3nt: TGTGCCAGCAGCTTAGCGGCGGTACTAGCGAGGGACGGGGAGCTGTTTTTT
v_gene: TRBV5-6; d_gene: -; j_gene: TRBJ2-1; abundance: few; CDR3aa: CASSSGPVSYNEQFF; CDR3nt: TGTGCCAGCAGCTCGGGACCGGTCTCCTACAATGAGCAGTTCTTC
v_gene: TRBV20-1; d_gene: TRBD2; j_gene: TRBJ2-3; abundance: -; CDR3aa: CSAPIGGGSSDTQYF; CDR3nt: TGCAGTGCACCCATCGGCGGGGGATCATCGGATACGCAGTATTTT
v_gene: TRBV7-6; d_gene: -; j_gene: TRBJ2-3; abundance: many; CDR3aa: CASSLGLGVADTQYF; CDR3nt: TGTGCCAGCAGCTTAGGTCTGGGGGTGGCAGATACGCAGTATTTT
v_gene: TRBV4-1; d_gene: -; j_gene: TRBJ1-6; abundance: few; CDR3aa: CASSQVAAPLHF; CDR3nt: TGCGCCAGCAGCCAAGTAGCAGCACCCCTCCACTTT
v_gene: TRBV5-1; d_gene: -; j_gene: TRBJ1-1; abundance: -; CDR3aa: CASTPDSMNTEAFF; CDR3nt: TGCGCCAGCACCCCGGACAGTATGAACACTGAAGCTTTCTTT
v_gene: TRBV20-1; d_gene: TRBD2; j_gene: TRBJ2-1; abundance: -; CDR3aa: CSASATSGNPYNEQFF; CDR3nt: TGCAGTGCTAGCGCGACTAGCGGTAACCCCTACAATGAGCAGTTCTTC
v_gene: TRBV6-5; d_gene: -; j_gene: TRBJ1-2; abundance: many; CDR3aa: CASSQTGGYGYTF; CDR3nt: TGTGCCAGCAGCCAGACCGGCGGCTATGGCTACACCTTC
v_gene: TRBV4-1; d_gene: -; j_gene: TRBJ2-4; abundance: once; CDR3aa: CASSQGAGVLAKNIQYF; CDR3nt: TGCGCCAGCAGCCAAGGTGCGGGTGTATTAGCCAAAAACATTCAGTACTTC
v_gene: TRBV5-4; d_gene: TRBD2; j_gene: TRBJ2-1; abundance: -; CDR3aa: CASRIGTSDSSYNEQFF; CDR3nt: TGTGCCAGCCGCATTGGGACTAGCGATAGCTCCTACAATGAGCAGTTCTTC
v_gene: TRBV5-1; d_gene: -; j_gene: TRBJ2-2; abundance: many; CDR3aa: CASSLGSGPAGELFF; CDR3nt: TGCGCCAGCAGCTTGGGATCGGGGCCGGCCGGGGAGCTGTTTTTT
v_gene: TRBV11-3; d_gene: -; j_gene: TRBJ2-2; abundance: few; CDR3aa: CASSFDRSTGELFF; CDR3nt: TGTGCCAGCAGCTTCGACAGGTCAACCGGGGAGCTGTTTTTT
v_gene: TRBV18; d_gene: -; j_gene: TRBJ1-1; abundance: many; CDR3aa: CASSQGENTEAFF; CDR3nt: TGTGCCAGCTCGCAGGGAGAGAACACTGAAGCTTTCTTT
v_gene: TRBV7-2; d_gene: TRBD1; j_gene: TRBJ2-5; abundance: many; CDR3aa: CASSRDRQETQYF; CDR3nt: TGTGCCAGCAGCAGGGACAGACAAGAGACCCAGTACTTC
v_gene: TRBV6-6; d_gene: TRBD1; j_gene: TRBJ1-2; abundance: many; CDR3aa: CASSYRGQGSNYGYTF; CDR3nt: TGTGCCAGCAGTTACAGGGGACAGGGATCCAACTATGGCTACACCTTC
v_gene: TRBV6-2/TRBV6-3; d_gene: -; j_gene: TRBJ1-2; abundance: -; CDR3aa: CATGLGYTF; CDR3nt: TGTGCCACCGGGCTTGGCTACACCTTC
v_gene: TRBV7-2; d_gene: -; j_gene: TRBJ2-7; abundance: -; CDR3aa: CASSSSALRNEYEQYF; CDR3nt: TGTGCCAGCAGCTCCTCGGCCCTCCGTAACGAGTACGAGCAGTACTTC
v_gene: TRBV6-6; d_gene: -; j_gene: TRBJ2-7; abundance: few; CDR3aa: CASMPGGQSSYEQYF; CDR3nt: TGTGCCAGCATGCCGGGGGGACAGAGCTCCTACGAGCAGTACTTC
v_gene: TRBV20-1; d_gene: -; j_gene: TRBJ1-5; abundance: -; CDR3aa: CSARERMGAGDRPQHF; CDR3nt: TGCAGTGCTAGAGAGAGGATGGGGGCAGGGGACCGGCCCCAGCATTTT
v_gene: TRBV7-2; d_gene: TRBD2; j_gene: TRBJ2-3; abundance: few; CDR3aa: CASSGTSGGTSDTQYF; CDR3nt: TGTGCCAGCAGCGGCACGAGCGGGGGGACTTCAGATACGCAGTATTTT
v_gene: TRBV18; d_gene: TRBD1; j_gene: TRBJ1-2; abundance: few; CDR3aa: CASSAGTGAYGYTF; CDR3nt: TGTGCCAGCTCAGCCGGGACAGGGGCTTATGGCTACACCTTC
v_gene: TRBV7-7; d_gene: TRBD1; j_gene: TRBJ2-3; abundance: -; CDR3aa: CASSLTGQGGTDTQYF; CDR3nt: TGTGCCAGCAGCTTAACCGGACAGGGAGGCACAGATACGCAGTATTTT
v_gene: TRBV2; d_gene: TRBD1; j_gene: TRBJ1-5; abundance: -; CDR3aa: CASGGTDPTISNQPQHF; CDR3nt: TGTGCCAGCGGGGGGACAGACCCCACTATTAGCAATCAGCCCCAGCATTTT
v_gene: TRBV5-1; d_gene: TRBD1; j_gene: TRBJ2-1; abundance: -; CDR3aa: CASGSRGRGEQFF; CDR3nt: TGCGCCAGCGGGAGCAGGGGGCGGGGTGAGCAGTTCTTC
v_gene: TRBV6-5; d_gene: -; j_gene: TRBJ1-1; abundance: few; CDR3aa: CASSPPRGEAFF; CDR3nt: TGTGCCAGCAGCCCGCCCCGGGGTGAAGCTTTCTTT